This T cell receptor (beta chain) was sequenced in a study of lymphopenia after photon versus proton radiotherapy (dated by TCRdb to the late 2010s). Notes on the research overall: The study compared the immunological effects of photon versus proton radiation therapy in patients with gastrointestinal tumors who developed high-grade lymphopenia. A cohort of around 20 patients with gastrointestinal tumors who received either photon or proton therapy and subsequently developed lymphopenia was included. The goal of the study was to describe how the two radiation modalities differ in their effects on the immune system. Study-wide conclusions, independent of this receptor: Among patients across the cohort who died, overall survival time showed an inverse correlation with a larger post-nadir drop in TCR diversity. During treatment, patients who received proton therapy stayed relatively stable, whereas patients who received photon therapy lost naive T cells and TCR diversity and gained effector/memory populations. Once the lymphocyte count had reached its nadir, the repertoires of photon-treated patients showed oligoclonal expansion, particularly of CD8+ Temra cells, and this expansion drove the decline in diversity. The survival association was assessed only in patients who died, and better survival with proton therapy was presented by the authors as a possibility rather than a demonstrated result.

Spanning cysteine to phenylalanine, the CDR3 consists of 18 amino acids. Solely the CDR3 DNA is kept, with 54 bases framed from the first base. From the germline V gene, CDR1 is SGHRS and CDR2 is YFSETQ. Germline trimming amounts to 4 bases on V and 4 bases on J, with 17 as the count of junction bases outside the gene matches. About this clone itself: Its binding antigen is unknown. The input lacks base qualities; no much larger clone sits a single base away.

Libraries came from the immunoSEQ multiplex PCR assay. T cell repertoires were profiled by deep sequencing of rearranged TCR beta loci, alongside multiparametric flow cytometry. TCRdb limited this immuneACCESS table to in-frame rearrangements with V and J called. A share of clones is missing; checked studies link under half to unresolved V genes, and the rest is unexplained. Across this sample there are roughly 41,000 clones, with more than 70% seen only once. The ten largest clones represent approximately 2.9% of the sample. The receptor chain draws on TRBV5-1 and TRBJ2-7, with TRBD2 matching 10 junction bases. The clonotype originates from a man between 50 and 59 years old with gastric cancer. Sequenced material: peripheral blood, taken from a patient treated with photon-based radiotherapy. The DNA reads TGCGCCAGCAGCGATACCGGGCCATTAGGAGCGGGAGGGTACGAGCAGTACTTC. Translated, it gives CASSDTGPLGAGGYEQYF.